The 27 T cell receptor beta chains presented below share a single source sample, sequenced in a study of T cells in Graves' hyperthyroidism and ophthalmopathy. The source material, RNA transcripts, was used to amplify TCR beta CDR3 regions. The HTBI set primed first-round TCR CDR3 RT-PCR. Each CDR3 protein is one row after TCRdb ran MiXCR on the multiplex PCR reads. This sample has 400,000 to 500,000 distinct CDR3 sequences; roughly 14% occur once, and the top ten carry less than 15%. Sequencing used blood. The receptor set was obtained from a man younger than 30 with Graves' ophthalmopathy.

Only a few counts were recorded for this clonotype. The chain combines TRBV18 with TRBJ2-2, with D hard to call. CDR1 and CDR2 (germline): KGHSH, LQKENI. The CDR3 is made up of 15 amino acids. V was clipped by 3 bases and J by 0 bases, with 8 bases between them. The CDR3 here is CASSPYPANTGELFF. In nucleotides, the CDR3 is TGTGCCAGCTCACCGTACCCCGCGAACACCGGGGAGCTGTTTTTT.

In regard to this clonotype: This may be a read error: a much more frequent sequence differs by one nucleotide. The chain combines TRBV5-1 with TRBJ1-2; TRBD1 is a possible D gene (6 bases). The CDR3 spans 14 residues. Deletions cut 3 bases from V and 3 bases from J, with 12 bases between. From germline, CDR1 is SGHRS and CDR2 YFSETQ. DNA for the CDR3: TGCGCCAGCAGCTCTGCCGGGACACACTATGGCTACACCTTC. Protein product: CASSSAGTHYGYTF.

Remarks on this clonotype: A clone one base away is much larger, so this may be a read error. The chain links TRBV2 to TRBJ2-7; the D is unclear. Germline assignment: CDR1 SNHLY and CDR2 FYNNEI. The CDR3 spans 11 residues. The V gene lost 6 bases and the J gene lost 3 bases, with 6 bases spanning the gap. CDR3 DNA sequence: TGTGCCAGCAGAGGTTTCTACGAGCAGTACTTC. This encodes CASRGFYEQYF.

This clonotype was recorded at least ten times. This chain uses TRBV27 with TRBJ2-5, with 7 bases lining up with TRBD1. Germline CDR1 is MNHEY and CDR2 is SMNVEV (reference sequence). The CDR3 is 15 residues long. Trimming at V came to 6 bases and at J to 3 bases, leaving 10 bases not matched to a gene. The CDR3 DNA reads TGTGCCAGCAGCCCTGGGACAGTTAGGAAAGAGACCCAGTACTTC. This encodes CASSPGTVRKETQYF.

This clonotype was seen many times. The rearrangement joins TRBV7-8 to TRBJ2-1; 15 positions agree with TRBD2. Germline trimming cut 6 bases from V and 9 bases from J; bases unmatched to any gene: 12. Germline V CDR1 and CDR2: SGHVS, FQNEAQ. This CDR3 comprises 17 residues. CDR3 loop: CASSGLAGGAFLSEQFF. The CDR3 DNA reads TGTGCCAGCAGTGGACTAGCGGGAGGGGCTTTCCTCAGTGAGCAGTTCTTC.

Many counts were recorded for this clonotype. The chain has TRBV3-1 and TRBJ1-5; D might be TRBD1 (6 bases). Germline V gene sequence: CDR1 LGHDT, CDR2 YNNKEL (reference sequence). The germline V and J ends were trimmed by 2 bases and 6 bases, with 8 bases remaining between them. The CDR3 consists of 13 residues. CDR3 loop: CASSQTGSQPQHF. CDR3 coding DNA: TGTGCCAGCAGCCAAACAGGGAGTCAGCCCCAGCATTTT. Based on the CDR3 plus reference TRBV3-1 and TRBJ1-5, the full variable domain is DTAVSQTPKYLVTQMGNDKSIKCEQNLGHDTMYWYKQDSKKFLKIMFSYNNKELIINETVPNRFSPKSPDKAHLNLHINSLELGDSAVYFCASSQTGSQPQHFGDGTRLSIL.

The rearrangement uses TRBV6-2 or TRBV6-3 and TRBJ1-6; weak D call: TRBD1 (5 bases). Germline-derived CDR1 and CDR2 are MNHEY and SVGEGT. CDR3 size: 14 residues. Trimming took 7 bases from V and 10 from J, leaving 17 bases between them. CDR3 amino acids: CASTPGREASPLHF. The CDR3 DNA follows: TGTGCCAGCACCCCGGGCAGGGAGGCCTCACCCCTCCACTTT.

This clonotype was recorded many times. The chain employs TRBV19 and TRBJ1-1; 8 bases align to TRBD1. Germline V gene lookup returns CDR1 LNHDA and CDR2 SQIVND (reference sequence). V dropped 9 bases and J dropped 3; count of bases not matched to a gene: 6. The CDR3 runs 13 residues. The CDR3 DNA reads TGTGCCAGCAGCAGGGGGCTAGACACTGAAGCTTTCTTT. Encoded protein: CASSRGLDTEAFF.

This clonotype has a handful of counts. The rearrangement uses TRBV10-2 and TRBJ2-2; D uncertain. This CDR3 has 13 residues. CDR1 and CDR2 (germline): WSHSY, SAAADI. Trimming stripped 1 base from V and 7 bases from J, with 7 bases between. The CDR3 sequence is CASSEFAGGELFF. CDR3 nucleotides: TGCGCCAGCAGTGAGTTTGCAGGCGGGGAGCTGTTTTTT.

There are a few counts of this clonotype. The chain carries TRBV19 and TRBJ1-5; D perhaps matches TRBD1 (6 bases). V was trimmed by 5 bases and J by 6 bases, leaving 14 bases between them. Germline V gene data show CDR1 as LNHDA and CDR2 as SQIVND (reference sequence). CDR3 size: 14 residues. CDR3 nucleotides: TGTGCCAGTAGTGAGGACAGTCGTTTTCAGCCCCAGCATTTT. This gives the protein CASSEDSRFQPQHF.

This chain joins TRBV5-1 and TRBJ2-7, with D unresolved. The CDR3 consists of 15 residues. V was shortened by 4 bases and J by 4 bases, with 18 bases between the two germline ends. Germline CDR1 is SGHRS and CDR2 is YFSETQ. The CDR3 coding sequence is TGCGCCAGCAGCCCCAGGTATACTTCCCAATACGAGCAGTACTTC. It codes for CASSPRYTSQYEQYF.

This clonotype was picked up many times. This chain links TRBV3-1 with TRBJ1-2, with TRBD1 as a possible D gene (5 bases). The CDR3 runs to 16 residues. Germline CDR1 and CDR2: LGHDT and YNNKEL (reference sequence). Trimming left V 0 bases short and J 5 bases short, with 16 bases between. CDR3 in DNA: TGTGCCAGCAGCCAAGAGGGGCCGAGGGGCGAGTATGGCTACACCTTC. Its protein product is CASSQEGPRGEYGYTF.

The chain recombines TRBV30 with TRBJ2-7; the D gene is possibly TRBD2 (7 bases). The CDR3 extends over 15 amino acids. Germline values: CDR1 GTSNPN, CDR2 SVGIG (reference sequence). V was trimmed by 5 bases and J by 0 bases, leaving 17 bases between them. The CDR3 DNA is TGTGCCTGGGGGATGGGGGGGGCAGTCTCCTACGAGCAGTACTTC. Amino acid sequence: CAWGMGGAVSYEQYF.

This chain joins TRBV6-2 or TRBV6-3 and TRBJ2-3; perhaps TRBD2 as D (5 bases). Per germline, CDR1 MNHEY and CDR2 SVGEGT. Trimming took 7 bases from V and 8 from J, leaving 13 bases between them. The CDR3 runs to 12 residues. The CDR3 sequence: CASNGNVGTQYF. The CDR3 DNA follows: TGTGCCAGCAACGGGAACGTGGGTACGCAGTATTTT.

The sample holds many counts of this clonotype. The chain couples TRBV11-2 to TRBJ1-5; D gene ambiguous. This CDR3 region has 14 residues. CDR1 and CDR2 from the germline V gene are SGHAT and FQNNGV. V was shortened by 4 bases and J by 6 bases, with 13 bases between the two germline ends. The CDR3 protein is CASSSTGSSQPQHF. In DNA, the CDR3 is TGTGCCAGCAGCTCCACGGGGAGTAGTCAGCCCCAGCATTTT.

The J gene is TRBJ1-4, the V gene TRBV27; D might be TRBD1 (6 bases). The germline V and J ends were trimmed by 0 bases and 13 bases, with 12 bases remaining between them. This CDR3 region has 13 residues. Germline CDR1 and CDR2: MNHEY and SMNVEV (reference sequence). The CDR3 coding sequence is TGTGCCAGCAGTTTATCGGGGGGCCCAAGACTGTTTTTT. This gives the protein CASSLSGGPRLFF.

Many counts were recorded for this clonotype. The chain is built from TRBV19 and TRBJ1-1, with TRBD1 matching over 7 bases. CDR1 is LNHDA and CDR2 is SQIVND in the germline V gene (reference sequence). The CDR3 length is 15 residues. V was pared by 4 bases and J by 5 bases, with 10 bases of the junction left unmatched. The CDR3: CASSTPGQQVTEAFF. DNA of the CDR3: TGTGCCAGTAGTACTCCGGGACAGCAGGTTACTGAAGCTTTCTTT.

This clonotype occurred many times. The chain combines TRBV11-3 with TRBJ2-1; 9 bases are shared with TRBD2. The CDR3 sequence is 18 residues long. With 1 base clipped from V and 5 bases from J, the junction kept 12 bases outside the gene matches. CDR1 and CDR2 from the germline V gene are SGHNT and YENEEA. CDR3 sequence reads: CASSLGGWVAGADNEQFF. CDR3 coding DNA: TGTGCCAGCAGCTTAGGGGGGTGGGTAGCGGGGGCCGACAATGAGCAGTTCTTC. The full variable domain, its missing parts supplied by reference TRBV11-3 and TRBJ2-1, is EAGVVQSPRYKIIEKKQPVAFWCNPISGHNTLYWYLQNLGQGPELLIRYENEEAVDDSQLPKDRFSAERLKGVDSTLKIQPAELGDSAVYLCASSLGGWVAGADNEQFFGPGTRLTVL.

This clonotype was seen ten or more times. The DNA of the CDR3 is TGTGCCAGCAGCCCTCGAGAGGGGCTTCAAGAGACCCAGTACTTC. This translates into CASSPREGLQETQYF. The rearrangement links TRBV7-9 to TRBJ2-5; D could derive from TRBD1 or TRBD2 (5 bases each). V shed 5 bases and J shed 2 bases, with 15 bases lying between them. Germline-derived CDR1 and CDR2 are SEHNR and FQNEAQ (reference sequence). This CDR3 spans 15 amino acids.

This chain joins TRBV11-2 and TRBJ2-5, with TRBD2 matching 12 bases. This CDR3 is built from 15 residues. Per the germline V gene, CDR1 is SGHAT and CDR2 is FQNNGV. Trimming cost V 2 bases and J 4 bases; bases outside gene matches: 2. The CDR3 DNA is TGTGCCAGCAGCTTATGGACTAGCGGGACAGAGACCCAGTACTTC. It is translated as CASSLWTSGTETQYF.

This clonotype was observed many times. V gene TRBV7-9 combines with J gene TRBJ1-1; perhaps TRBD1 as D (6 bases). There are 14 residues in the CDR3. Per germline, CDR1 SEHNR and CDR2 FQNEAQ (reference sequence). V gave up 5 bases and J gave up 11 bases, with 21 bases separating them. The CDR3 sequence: CASSPGAQGIGAFF. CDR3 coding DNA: TGTGCCAGCAGCCCGGGGGCGCAGGGTATCGGGGCTTTCTTT.

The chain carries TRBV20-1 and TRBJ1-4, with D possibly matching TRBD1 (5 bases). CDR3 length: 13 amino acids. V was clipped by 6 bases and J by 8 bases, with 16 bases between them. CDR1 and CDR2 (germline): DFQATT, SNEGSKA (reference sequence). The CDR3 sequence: CSAPWGIEEKLFF. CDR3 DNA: TGCAGTGCCCCATGGGGGATCGAGGAAAAACTGTTTTTT.

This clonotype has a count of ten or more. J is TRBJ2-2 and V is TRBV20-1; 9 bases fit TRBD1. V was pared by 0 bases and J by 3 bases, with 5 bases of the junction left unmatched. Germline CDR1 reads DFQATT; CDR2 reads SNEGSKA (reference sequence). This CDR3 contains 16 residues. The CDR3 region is CSARDLRQGDTGELFF. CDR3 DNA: TGCAGTGCTAGAGATCTGAGACAGGGGGACACCGGGGAGCTGTTTTTT.

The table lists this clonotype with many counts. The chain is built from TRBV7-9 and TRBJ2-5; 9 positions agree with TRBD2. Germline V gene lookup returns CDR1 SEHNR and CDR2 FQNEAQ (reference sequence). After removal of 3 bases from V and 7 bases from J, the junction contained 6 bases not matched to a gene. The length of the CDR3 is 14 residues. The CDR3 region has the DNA TGTGCCAGCAGCTTGCGGGAGGGCCTAGGGACCCAGTACTTC. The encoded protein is CASSLREGLGTQYF.

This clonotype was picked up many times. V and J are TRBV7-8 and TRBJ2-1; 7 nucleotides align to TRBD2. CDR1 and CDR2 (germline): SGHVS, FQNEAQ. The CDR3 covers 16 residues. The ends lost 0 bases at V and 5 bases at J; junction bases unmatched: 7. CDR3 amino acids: CASSLAITSVHNEQFF. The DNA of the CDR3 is TGTGCCAGCAGCTTAGCGATAACTAGCGTCCACAATGAGCAGTTCTTC.

The CDR3, as DNA: TGTGCCAGCAGTCAGCATGCCTACGAGCAGTACTTC. Its protein product is CASSQHAYEQYF. This rearrangement joins TRBV6-1 to TRBJ2-7; no definite D call. V was cut by 5 bases and J by 2 bases, with 7 bases left in between. Germline V gene lookup returns CDR1 MNHNS and CDR2 SASEGT. This CDR3 has 12 amino acids.

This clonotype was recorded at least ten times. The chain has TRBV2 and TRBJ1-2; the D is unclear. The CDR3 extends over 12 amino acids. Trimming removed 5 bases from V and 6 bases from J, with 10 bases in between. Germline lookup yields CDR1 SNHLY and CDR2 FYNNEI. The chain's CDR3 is CASSRLQDGYTF. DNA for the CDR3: TGTGCCAGCAGTCGACTCCAAGATGGCTACACCTTC. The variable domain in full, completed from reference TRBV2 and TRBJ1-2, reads EPEVTQTPSHQVTQMGQEVILRCVPISNHLYFYWYRQILGQKVEFLVSFYNNEISEKSEIFDDQFSVERPDGSNFTLKIRSTKLEDSAMYFCASSRLQDGYTFGSGTRLTVV.